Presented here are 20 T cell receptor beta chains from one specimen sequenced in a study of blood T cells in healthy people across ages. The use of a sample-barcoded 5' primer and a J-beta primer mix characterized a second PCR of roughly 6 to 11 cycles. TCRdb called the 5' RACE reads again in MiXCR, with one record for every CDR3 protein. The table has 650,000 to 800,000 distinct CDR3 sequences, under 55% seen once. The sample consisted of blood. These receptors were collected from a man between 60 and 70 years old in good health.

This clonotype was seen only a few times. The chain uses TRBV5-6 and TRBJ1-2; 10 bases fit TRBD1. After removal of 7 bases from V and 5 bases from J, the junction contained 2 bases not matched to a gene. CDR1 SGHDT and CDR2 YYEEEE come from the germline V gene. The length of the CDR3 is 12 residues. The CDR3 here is CASGTGDYGYTF. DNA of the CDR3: TGTGCCAGCGGGACAGGGGATTATGGCTACACCTTC.

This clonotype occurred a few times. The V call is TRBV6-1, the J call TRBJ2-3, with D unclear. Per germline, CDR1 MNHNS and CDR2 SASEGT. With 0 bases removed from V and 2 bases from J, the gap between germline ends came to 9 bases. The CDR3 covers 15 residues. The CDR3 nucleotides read TGTGCCAGCAGTGAAGCGGGTCTAATCACAGATACGCAGTATTTT. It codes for CASSEAGLITDTQYF.

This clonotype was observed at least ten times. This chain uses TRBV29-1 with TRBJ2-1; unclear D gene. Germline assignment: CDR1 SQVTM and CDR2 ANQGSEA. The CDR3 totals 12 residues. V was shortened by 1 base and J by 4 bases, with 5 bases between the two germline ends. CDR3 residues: CSVEGTYNEQFF. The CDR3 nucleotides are TGCAGCGTTGAAGGGACGTACAATGAGCAGTTCTTC.

For the CDR3, the DNA is TGTGCCAGCAGTTCCCATCGGACAGGCAACTCCTACGAGCAGTACTTC. Translating it yields CASSSHRTGNSYEQYF. V usage is TRBV27 and J usage is TRBJ2-7, with 7 bases aligning to TRBD1. Losses at the gene ends were 4 bases for V and 0 bases for J; bases not matched to a gene: 9. The CDR3 loop spans 16 amino acids. The germline V gene has CDR1 MNHEY and CDR2 SMNVEV (reference sequence).

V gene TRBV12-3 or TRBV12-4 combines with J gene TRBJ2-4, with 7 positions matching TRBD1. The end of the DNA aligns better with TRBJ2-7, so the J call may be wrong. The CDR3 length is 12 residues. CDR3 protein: CASSHTGAEQYF. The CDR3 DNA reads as TGTGCCAGCAGTCATACAGGGGCCGAGCAGTACTTC.

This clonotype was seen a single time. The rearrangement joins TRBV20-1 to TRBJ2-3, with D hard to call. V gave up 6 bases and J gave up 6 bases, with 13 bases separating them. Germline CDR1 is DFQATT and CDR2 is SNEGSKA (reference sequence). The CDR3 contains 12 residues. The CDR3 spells CSAGPGLDTQYF. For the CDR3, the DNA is TGCAGTGCCGGGCCCGGTCTGGATACGCAGTATTTT.

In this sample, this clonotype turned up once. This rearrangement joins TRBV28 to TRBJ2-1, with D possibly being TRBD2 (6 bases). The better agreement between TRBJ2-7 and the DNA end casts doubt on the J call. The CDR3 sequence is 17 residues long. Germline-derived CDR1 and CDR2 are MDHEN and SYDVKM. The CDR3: CASSVPRPGVSYNEQYF. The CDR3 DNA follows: TGTGCCAGCAGTGTTCCCCGTCCGGGGGTCTCCTACAATGAGCAGTACTTC.

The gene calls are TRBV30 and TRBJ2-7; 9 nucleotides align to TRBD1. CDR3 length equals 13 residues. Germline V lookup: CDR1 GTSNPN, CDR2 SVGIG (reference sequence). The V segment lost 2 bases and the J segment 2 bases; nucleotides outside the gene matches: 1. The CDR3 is CAWSRQGAYEQYF. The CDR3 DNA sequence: TGTGCCTGGAGTCGACAGGGGGCCTACGAGCAGTACTTC.

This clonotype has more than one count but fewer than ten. This CDR3 reads CASSKFGTGGIQPQHF. The CDR3 nucleotides are TGTGCCAGCAGCAAGTTCGGGACAGGCGGAATTCAGCCCCAGCATTTT. The chain carries TRBV28 and TRBJ1-5; TRBD1 agrees at 8 bases. The CDR3 totals 16 residues. Trimming at V came to 6 bases and at J to 6 bases, leaving 13 bases not matched to a gene. Germline CDR1 MDHEN, CDR2 SYDVKM.

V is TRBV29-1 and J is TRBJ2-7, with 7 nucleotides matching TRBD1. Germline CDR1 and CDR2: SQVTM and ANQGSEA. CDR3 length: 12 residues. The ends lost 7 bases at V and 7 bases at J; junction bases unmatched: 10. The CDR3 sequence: CSAASGGSEQYF. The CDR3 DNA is TGCAGCGCCGCCTCAGGGGGTTCGGAGCAGTACTTC.

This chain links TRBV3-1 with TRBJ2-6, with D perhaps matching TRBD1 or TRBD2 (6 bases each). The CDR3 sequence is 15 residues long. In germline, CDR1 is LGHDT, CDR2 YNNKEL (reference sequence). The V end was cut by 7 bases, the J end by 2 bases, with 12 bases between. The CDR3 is CASTTGGAGANVLTF. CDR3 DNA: TGTGCCAGCACCACCGGGGGCGCTGGGGCCAACGTCCTGACTTTC. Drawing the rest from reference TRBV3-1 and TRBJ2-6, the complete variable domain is DTAVSQTPKYLVTQMGNDKSIKCEQNLGHDTMYWYKQDSKKFLKIMFSYNNKELIINETVPNRFSPKSPDKAHLNLHINSLELGDSAVYFCASTTGGAGANVLTFGAGSRLTVL.

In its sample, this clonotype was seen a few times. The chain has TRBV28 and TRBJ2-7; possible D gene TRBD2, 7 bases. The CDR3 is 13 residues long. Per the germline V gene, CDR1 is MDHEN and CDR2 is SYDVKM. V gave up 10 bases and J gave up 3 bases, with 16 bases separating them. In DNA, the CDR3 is TGTGCCACCCGGGGGGCTCTGGACTACGAGCAGTACTTC. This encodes CATRGALDYEQYF.

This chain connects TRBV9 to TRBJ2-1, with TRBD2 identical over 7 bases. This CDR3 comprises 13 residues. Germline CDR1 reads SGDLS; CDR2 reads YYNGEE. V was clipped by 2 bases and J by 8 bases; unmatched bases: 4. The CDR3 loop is CASSVTRGDEQFF. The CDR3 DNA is TGTGCCAGCAGCGTCACTCGGGGGGATGAGCAGTTCTTC.

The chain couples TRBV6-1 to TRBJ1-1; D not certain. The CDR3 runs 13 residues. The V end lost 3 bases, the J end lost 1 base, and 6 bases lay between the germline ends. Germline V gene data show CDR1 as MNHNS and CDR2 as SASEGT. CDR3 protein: CASSDRRNTEAFF. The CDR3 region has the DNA TGTGCCAGCAGTGACAGGCGGAACACTGAAGCTTTCTTT.

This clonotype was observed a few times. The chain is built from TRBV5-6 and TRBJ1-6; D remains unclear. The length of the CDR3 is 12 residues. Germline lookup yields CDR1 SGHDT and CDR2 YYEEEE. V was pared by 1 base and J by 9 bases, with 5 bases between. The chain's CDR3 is CASSLNSSPLHF. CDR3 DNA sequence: TGTGCCAGCAGCTTGAACTCTTCACCCCTCCACTTT.

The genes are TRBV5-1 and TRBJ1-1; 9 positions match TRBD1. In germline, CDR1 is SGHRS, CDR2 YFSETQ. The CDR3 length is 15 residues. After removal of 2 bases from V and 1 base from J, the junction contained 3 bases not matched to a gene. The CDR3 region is CASSLQGARNTEAFF. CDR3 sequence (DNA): TGCGCCAGCAGCTTACAGGGGGCCCGGAACACTGAAGCTTTCTTT.

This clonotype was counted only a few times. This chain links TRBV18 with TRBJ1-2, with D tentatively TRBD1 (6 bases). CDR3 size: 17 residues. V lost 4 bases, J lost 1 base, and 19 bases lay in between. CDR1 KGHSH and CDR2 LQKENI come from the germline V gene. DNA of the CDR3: TGTGCCAGCTCACGAGACGGAACAGGGTCCCGTAACTATGGCTACACCTTC. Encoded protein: CASSRDGTGSRNYGYTF.

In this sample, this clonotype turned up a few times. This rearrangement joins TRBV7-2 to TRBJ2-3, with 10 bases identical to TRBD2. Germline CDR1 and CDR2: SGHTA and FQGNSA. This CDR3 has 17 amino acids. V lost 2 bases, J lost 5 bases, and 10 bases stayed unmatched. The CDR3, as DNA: TGTGCCAGCAGCTTACAGGGACTAGCGTTGGGGGTAGATACGCAGTATTTT. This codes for CASSLQGLALGVDTQYF.

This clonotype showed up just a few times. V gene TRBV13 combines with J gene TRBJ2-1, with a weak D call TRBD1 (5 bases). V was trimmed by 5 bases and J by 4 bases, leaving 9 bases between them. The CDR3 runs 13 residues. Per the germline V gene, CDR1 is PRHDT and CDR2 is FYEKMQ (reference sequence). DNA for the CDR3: TGTGCCAGCAGCCTAAGACAGTACAATGAGCAGTTCTTC. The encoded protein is CASSLRQYNEQFF.

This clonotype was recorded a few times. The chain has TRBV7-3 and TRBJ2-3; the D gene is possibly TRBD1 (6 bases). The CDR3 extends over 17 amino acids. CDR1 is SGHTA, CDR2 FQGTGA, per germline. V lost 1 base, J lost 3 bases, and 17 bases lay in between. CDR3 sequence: CASSLMARGLLTDTQYF. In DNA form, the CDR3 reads TGTGCCAGCAGCTTAATGGCCAGGGGTTTGTTAACAGATACGCAGTATTTT.